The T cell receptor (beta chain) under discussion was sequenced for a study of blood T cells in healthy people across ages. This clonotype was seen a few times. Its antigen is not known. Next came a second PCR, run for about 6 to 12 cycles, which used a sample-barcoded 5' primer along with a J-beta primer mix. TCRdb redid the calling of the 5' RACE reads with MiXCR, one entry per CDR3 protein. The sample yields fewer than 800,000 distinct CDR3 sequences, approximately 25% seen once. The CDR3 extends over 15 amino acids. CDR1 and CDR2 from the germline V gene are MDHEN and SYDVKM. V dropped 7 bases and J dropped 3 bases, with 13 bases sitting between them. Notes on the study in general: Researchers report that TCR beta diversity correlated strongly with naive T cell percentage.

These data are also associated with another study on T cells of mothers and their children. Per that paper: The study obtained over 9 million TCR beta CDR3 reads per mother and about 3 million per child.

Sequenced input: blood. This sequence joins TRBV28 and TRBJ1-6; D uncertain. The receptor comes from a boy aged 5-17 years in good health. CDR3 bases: TGTGCCAGCAATCCCTGGACGGACTATAATTCACCCCTCCACTTT. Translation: CASNPWTDYNSPLHF.